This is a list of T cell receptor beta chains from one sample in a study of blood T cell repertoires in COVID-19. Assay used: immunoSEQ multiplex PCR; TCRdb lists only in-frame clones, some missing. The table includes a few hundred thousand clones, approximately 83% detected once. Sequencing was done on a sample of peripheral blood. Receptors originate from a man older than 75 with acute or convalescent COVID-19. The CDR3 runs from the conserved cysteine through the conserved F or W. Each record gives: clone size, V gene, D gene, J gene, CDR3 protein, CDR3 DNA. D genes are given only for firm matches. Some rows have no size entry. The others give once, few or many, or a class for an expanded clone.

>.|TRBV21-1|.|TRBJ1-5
CASSSRTGGLYSNQPQHF
TGTGCCAGCAGCAGTAGGACAGGGGGACTTTATAGCAATCAGCCCCAGCATTTT
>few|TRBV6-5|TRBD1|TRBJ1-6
CASSRTGNDSPLHF
TGTGCCAGCAGCAGGACAGGAAATGATTCACCCCTCCACTTT
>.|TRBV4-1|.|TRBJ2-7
CASSHPQGGSYEQYF
TGCGCCAGCAGCCACCCGCAGGGGGGCTCCTACGAGCAGTACTTC
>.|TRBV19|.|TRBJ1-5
CASSQGRSNQPQHF
TGTGCCAGTAGCCAGGGCAGGAGCAATCAGCCCCAGCATTTT
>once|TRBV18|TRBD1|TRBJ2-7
CASSPRTGGVGYEQYF
TGTGCCAGCTCACCAAGGACAGGGGGCGTGGGCTACGAGCAGTACTTC
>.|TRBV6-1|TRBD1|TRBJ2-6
CASSERGQGRGANVLTF
TGTGCCAGCAGTGAAAGGGGACAGGGGCGTGGGGCCAACGTCCTGACTTTC
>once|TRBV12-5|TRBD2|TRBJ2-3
CASGSSLLAGGSDTQYF
TGTGCTAGTGGTTCCTCACTTCTAGCGGGAGGGTCAGATACGCAGTATTTT
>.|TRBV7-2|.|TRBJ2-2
CASSFGTGTKTGELFF
TGTGCCAGCAGCTTCGGGACCGGGACAAAAACCGGGGAGCTGTTTTTT
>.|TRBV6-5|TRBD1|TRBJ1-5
CASSWDRRQPQHF
TGTGCCAGCAGTTGGGACAGGAGACAGCCCCAGCATTTT
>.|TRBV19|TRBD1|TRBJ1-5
CASSRDRVNQPQHF
TGTGCCAGTAGTCGGGACAGGGTTAATCAGCCCCAGCATTTT
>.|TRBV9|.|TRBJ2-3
CASSVGQDTQYF
TGTGCCAGCAGCGTAGGCCAGGATACGCAGTATTTT
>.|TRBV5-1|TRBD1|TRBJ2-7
CASSFNRGEQYF
TGCGCCAGCAGCTTTAACAGGGGAGAGCAGTACTTC
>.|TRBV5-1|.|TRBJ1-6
CASSLEQLDSPLHF
TGCGCCAGCAGCTTGGAACAGCTTGATTCACCCCTCCACTTT
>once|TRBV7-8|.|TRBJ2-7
CASSLRGHLYEQYF
TGTGCCAGCAGCCTGAGGGGACACCTCTACGAGCAGTACTTC
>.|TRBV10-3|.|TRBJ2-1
CAISEPGSPGGQFF
TGTGCCATCAGTGAGCCCGGGAGTCCCGGCGGGCAGTTCTTC
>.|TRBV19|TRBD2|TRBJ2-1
CASREASGRVGSYNEQFF
TGTGCCAGTAGAGAGGCTAGCGGGAGGGTTGGCTCCTACAATGAGCAGTTCTTC
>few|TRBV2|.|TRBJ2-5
CASRPRVLFQETQYF
TGTGCCAGCAGACCCCGGGTCCTCTTTCAAGAGACCCAGTACTTC
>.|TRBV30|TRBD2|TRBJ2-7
CAWSFSGRGGREQYF
TGTGCCTGGAGTTTTAGCGGGAGGGGTGGGCGCGAGCAGTACTTC
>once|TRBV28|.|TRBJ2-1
CASSRQESSYNEQFF
TGTGCCAGCAGCCGACAGGAGAGCTCCTACAATGAGCAGTTCTTC
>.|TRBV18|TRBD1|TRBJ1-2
CASSPQGAYGYTF
TGTGCCAGCTCACCGCAGGGGGCCTACGGCTACACCTTC
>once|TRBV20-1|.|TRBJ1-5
CSASRGIYSNQPQHF
TGCAGTGCTAGTAGGGGAATCTATAGCAATCAGCCCCAGCATTTT
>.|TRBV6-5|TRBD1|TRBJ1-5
CASSFLQGAREPQHF
TGTGCCAGCAGTTTCTTACAGGGGGCCAGGGAGCCCCAGCATTTT
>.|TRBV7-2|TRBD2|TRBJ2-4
CASSPWSTSGTKNIQYF
TGTGCCAGCAGCCCCTGGAGTACTAGCGGGACCAAAAACATTCAGTACTTC
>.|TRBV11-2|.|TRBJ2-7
CASSETGFEQYF
TGTGCCAGCAGCGAAACCGGGTTCGAGCAGTACTTC
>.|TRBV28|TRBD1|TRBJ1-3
CASSLTGISSGNTIYF
TGTGCCAGCAGTTTGACAGGGATCAGCTCTGGAAACACCATATATTTT
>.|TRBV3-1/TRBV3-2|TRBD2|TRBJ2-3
CASSHRTSGRPDTQYF
TGTGCCAGCAGTCATCGGACTAGCGGGAGACCAGATACGCAGTATTTT
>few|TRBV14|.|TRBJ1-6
CASSRTGGSSPLHF
TGTGCCAGCAGCCGTACGGGGGGGAGTTCACCCCTCCACTTT
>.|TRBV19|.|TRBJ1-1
CASRLRGENTEAFF
TGTGCCAGTAGGCTCAGAGGAGAGAACACTGAAGCTTTCTTT
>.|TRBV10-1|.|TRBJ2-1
CASSESSRQADNEQFF
TGCGCCAGCAGTGAGTCTTCCCGACAGGCGGACAATGAGCAGTTCTTC
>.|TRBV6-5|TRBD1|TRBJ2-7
CASIPTGSGYEQYF
TGTGCCAGCATTCCGACAGGGTCAGGCTACGAGCAGTACTTC